The clone carrying this T cell receptor (beta chain) occurred a few times. The target antigen is unknown. PCR was performed using 60 Vbeta and 13 Jbeta primers. Measured with immunoSEQ multiplex PCR; TCRdb has only the in-frame clones, and not every one. This sample has approximately 51,000 clones, with approximately 85% found just once. These data originate in a study of cytomegalovirus exposure and HLA in healthy donors. Findings and limits, study-wide: Trimming of TCR beta V- and J-genes showed a link, identified in a later analysis, to a missense DCLRE1C variant.

Germline CDR1 and CDR2: SGHDN and FVKESK. Trimming took 4 bases from V and 4 from J; bases not matched to a gene: 2. The CDR3 has 14 amino acids. The rearrangement joins TRBV14 to TRBJ1-2; 11 bases match TRBD1. The sequence was collected from a boy younger than 18 in good health and CMV-seropositive. The sample consisted of PBMCs. The CDR3 region is CASSPGQGGYGYTF. In nucleotides, the CDR3 is TGTGCCAGCAGCCCGGGACAGGGGGGCTATGGCTACACCTTC.